The sequence of this TCR beta chain was determined in a study of T cells in Graves' hyperthyroidism and ophthalmopathy. About the study: Peripheral blood was taken when the disease was first diagnosed, before any treatment began.

This clonotype occurred many times. CDR3 length: 16 amino acids. The V gene's germline CDR1 is DFQATT and CDR2 SNEGSKA (reference sequence). V was clipped by 3 bases and J by 1 base; unmatched bases: 4. Amplified regions were TCR beta CDR3 sequences from RNA transcripts. TCR CDR3 underwent first-round RT-PCR with the HTBI primer set. TCRdb used MiXCR to reprocess the multiplex PCR reads, holding one entry per CDR3 protein. The repertoire holds some 600,000 distinct CDR3 sequences, with roughly 14% as singletons. V and J are TRBV20-1 and TRBJ2-6, with 9 bases identical to TRBD1. This clonotype originated in a woman aged 25 to 39 with Graves' hyperthyroidism that later progressed to Graves' ophthalmopathy. Material: blood. The CDR3 nucleotides are TGCAGTGCTAGTCTGGACAGGGGTTCTGGGGCCAACGTCCTGACTTTC. Translation gives CSASLDRGSGANVLTF.